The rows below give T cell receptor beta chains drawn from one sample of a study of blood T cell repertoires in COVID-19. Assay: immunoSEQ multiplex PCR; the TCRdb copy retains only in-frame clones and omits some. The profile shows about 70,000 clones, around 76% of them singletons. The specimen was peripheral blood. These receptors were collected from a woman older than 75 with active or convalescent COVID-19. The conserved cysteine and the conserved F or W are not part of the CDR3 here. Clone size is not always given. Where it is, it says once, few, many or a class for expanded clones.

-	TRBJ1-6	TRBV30	AWKIGPSPLH
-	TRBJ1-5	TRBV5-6	ASSSFDRGDQPQH
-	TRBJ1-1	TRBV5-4	ASGTENTEAF
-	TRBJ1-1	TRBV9	ASSNRGGTEAF
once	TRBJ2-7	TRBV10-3	AISESKGRGYEQY
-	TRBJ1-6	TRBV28	ASTTRRHP
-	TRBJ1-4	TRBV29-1	SVGRVGEKLF
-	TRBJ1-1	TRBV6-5	ASRQVNTEAF
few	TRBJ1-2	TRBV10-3	AISETGLKGYT
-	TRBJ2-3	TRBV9	AKREGLAPLTDTQY
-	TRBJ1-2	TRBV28	ASTLGDYGYT
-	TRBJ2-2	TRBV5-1	ASSLAGNTGELF
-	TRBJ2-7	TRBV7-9	ASSLPWGGDHEQY
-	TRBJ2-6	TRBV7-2	ASSPDTGANVLT
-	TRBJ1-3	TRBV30	AWSVSGLGGNTIY
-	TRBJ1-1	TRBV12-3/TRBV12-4	ASSYEVNTEAF
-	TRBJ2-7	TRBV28	ASLEVGDRKHEQY
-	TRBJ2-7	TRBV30	AWSVGDIYEQY
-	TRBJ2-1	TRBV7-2	ASSLVGTDVDEQF
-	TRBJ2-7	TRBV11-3	ASSSLQGSEQY
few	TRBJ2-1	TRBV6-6	ASSRTSGGLSPAPRF
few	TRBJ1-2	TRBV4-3	ASSQDYRQGANGYT
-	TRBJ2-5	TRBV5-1	ASSLDLEVETQY
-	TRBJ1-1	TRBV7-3	ASSFIQGTEAF
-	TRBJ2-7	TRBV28	ASSSPRGEQY
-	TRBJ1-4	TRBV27	ASRSQGAPNEKLF
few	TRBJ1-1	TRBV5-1	ASSETGQGSTEAF
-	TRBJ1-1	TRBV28	ASSLDTLGGTEAF
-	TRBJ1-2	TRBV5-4	ASSDRERVAYGYT
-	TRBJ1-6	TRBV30	AWGTGLRNSPLH
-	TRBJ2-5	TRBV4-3	ASSRTGTSGETQY
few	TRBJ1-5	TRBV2	ASRDGTVNQPQH
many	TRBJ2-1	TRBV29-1	SVEGGWAGTSGLISYNEQF
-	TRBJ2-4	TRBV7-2	ASSLDPLMGPAKNIQY
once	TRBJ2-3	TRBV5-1	ATTLSGRGGRPDTQY
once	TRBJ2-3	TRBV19	ASSIGGGPRDTQY
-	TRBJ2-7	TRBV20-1	SAHDTYEQY
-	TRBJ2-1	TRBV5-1	ASSLASGVDNEQF
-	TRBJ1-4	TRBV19	ASSGTVNEKLF
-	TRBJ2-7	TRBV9	ASSPRQGIPTYEQY
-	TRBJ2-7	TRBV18	ASSQGVLYEQY